This T cell receptor (beta chain) was captured by sequencing in a study of T cell repertoires in cytomegalovirus infection. Study-wide background: Used in the study were CMV epitopes, some recently identified and HLA-C-restricted, others well-studied and HLA-B-restricted. Public TCR beta signatures marked donors with CMV infection and the matching HLA.

Whole-study findings and limits: Totalled public TCR beta family frequency picked out people who carried CMV plus the relevant HLA.

V dropped 6 bases and J dropped 5; count of bases not matched to a gene: 3. Germline CDR1 and CDR2: SEHNR and FQNEAQ (reference sequence). This CDR3 has 15 amino acids. TCRdb reprocessed the reads via MiXCR and lists one record per CDR3 protein. The profile shows some 700,000 distinct CDR3 sequences, 30% to 35% of them singletons. This clonotype has more than one count but fewer than ten. Its antigen is unidentified. V usage is TRBV7-9 and J usage is TRBJ2-1, with 14 bases aligning to TRBD2. The input for sequencing was cultured PBMCs, taken from culture after CMV antigen stimulation. This TCR came from a human donor in good health (CMV status not recorded). Some clones in this sample may be carry-over from other donors' samples. The CDR3 loop is CASSKGLAGDNEQFF. The CDR3 DNA follows: TGTGCCAGCAGTAAGGGACTAGCGGGGGACAATGAGCAGTTCTTC.